These 24 T cell receptor beta chains came from one sample sequenced in a study of molecular identifiers for immune sequencing clone quantification. TCRdb reanalysed the PCR reads using MiXCR and keeps one entry per CDR3 protein. This sample yields 460,000 or so distinct CDR3 sequences, of which about 26% are seen a single time; 0.76% belongs to the top ten. The specimen sequenced was naive CD8+ T cells from blood, with Jurkat cell RNA spiked in. The subset is: FACS-sorted CD8+CD4-CCR7+CD45RA+ naive T cells. The receptors were sampled from a human donor in good health. Some libraries in this study had Jurkat cell RNA spiked in.

The chain joins TRBV7-9 to TRBJ2-2; D is unclear. This CDR3 region has 16 residues. The V end was cut by 5 bases, the J end by 3 bases, with 16 bases between. Germline lookup yields CDR1 SEHNR and CDR2 FQNEAQ (reference sequence). The DNA of the CDR3 is TGTGCCAGCAGCCCCCCAGGCACCTCCTACACCGGGGAGCTGTTTTTT. Protein sequence: CASSPPGTSYTGELFF.

The chain carries TRBV19 and TRBJ2-2; 7 positions agree with TRBD1. This CDR3 spans 15 amino acids. CDR1 and CDR2 (germline): LNHDA, SQIVND (reference sequence). V trimming: 5 bases; J trimming: 3 bases; junction bases outside the gene matches: 6. CDR3 sequence (DNA): TGTGCCAGTAGTTCGACCGGGACAGACACCGGGGAGCTGTTTTTT. Translation: CASSSTGTDTGELFF.

The CDR3 coding sequence is TGTGCCAGCAGCCGGGAGGCAGTTGGCTACACCTTC. It translates to CASSREAVGYTF. The chain combines TRBV5-4 with TRBJ1-2; D gene ambiguous. Germline CDR1 SGHNT, CDR2 YYREEE (reference sequence). This CDR3 comprises 12 residues. Trimming left V 4 bases short and J 7 bases short, with 11 bases between.

This clonotype appeared many times. This chain links TRBV27 with TRBJ2-5; D gene ambiguous. The CDR3 is 15 residues long. The V and J ends lost 2 bases and 0 bases respectively, with 10 bases between them. Germline V gene data show CDR1 as MNHEY and CDR2 as SMNVEV (reference sequence). CDR3 loop: CASSLIGSYQETQYF. CDR3 nucleotide sequence: TGTGCCAGCAGTTTAATTGGCAGCTACCAAGAGACCCAGTACTTC.

This clonotype was detected ten times or more. The J gene is TRBJ2-5, the V gene TRBV21-1. TRBV21-1 is a recognized pseudogene. This CDR3 region has 15 residues. CDR3 DNA sequence: TGTGCCAGCAGCAAAGCGCTTAAGTCACAAGAGACCCAGTACTTC. Its protein product is CASSKALKSQETQYF.

The rearrangement uses TRBV13 and TRBJ1-1; D is perhaps TRBD1 (5 bases). Germline V gene lookup returns CDR1 PRHDT and CDR2 FYEKMQ (reference sequence). V was pared by 0 bases and J by 4 bases, with 12 bases between. The CDR3 spans 15 residues. The CDR3 is CASSLGTAGVTEAFF. The CDR3 DNA sequence: TGTGCCAGCAGCTTAGGGACAGCCGGGGTCACTGAAGCTTTCTTT.

The chain links TRBV6-5 to TRBJ1-1; D is possibly TRBD1 (6 bases). CDR3 length equals 13 residues. Trimming removed 0 bases at V and 8 bases at J, with 10 bases between. Per the germline V gene, CDR1 is MNHEY and CDR2 is SVGAGI. The CDR3 DNA reads as TGTGCCAGCAGTTACTCGGGGGCCCTGGAAGCTTTCTTT. Encoded protein: CASSYSGALEAFF.

In this sample, this clonotype turned up a few times. The V call is TRBV27, the J call TRBJ1-2; no definite D call. The CDR3 loop spans 17 amino acids. V lost 4 bases to trimming and J lost 4 bases, with 22 bases between them. Germline CDR1 reads MNHEY; CDR2 reads SMNVEV (reference sequence). For the CDR3, the DNA is TGTGCCAGCAGTTCGATCCAAGGACTTACCTCGAGCTATGGCTACACCTTC. This encodes CASSSIQGLTSSYGYTF.

This clonotype was picked up a small number of times. The rearrangement links TRBV21-1 to TRBJ1-5; TRBD1, the D gene given by the table, was not confirmed from the DNA. TRBV21-1 is a recognized pseudogene. This CDR3 is 17 amino acids long. The CDR3 nucleotides read TGTGCCAGCAGCAAATGGACAGGGGCGACTAGAGGTCAGCCCCAGCATTTT. The encoded protein is CASSKWTGATRGQPQHF.

The chain employs TRBV4-2 and TRBJ2-7, with 7 bases identical to TRBD2. CDR3 length equals 15 residues. Germline CDR1 reads LGHNA; CDR2 reads YNFKEQ. The V and J ends lost 4 bases and 3 bases, in that order; junction bases with no gene match: 9. The CDR3 loop reads CASSPSGIGDYEQYF. The CDR3 nucleotides read TGTGCCAGCAGCCCTAGCGGTATCGGGGACTACGAGCAGTACTTC.

This clonotype has just a few counts. The chain has TRBV27 and TRBJ1-6; no clear D gene. The V end lost 3 bases, the J end lost 7 bases, and 10 bases lay between the germline ends. The CDR3 extends over 14 amino acids. Germline CDR1 and CDR2: MNHEY and SMNVEV (reference sequence). The CDR3 DNA follows: TGTGCCAGCAGTTTTGGTCTAGACAATTCACCCCTCCACTTT. Residues: CASSFGLDNSPLHF.

A remark on this clonotype: Likely a read error: the CDR3 ends without its conserved phenylalanine or tryptophan. This chain connects TRBV30 to TRBJ2-7, with D tentatively TRBD1 (5 bases). CDR1 and CDR2 (germline): GTSNPN, SVGIG (reference sequence). This CDR3 is 12 amino acids long. V was pared by 0 bases and J by 5 bases, with 8 bases between. This CDR3 reads CAWSVLGHEQYL. The CDR3 DNA reads TGTGCCTGGAGTGTATTGGGGCACGAGCAGTACCTC.

The rearrangement uses TRBV5-4 and TRBJ2-2; D unclear. V dropped 1 base and J dropped 1 base, with 5 bases sitting between them. The CDR3 runs 14 residues. Per germline, CDR1 SGHNT and CDR2 YYREEE (reference sequence). The CDR3 sequence: CASSLNGNTGELFF. DNA for the CDR3: TGTGCCAGCAGCTTGAATGGGAACACCGGGGAGCTGTTTTTT.

The genes are TRBV6-2 or TRBV6-3 and TRBJ1-5; 7 nucleotides align to TRBD1. CDR1 MNHEY and CDR2 SVGEGT come from the germline V gene. The CDR3 extends over 14 amino acids. Germline trimming cut 7 bases from V and 5 bases from J; bases unmatched to any gene: 8. In nucleotides, the CDR3 is TGTGCCAGCAACCAAGACAGGGAATATCAGCCCCAGCATTTT. Translated, it gives CASNQDREYQPQHF.

The rearrangement joins TRBV19 to TRBJ1-5; D not resolved. Germline CDR1 reads LNHDA; CDR2 reads SQIVND (reference sequence). This CDR3 has 13 residues. V was trimmed by 3 bases and J by 6 bases, leaving 9 bases between them. In DNA form, the CDR3 reads TGTGCCAGTAGTATCGCGTCCGGTCAGCCCCAGCATTTT. This codes for CASSIASGQPQHF.

This clonotype was recorded a few times. The V and J genes are TRBV6-1 and TRBJ1-5, with a tentative D call TRBD1 (5 bases). The CDR3 extends over 13 amino acids. Germline V lookup: CDR1 MNHNS, CDR2 SASEGT. The V gene lost 8 bases and the J gene lost 4 bases, with 12 bases spanning the gap. CDR3: CASGQTENQPQHF. The CDR3 DNA sequence: TGTGCCAGCGGCCAGACAGAGAATCAGCCCCAGCATTTT.

This clonotype was picked up many times. V gene TRBV4-3 combines with J gene TRBJ2-4, with TRBD1 identical over 7 bases. J lost 0 bases, V lost 1 base, and 6 bases had no gene match. The CDR3 extends over 17 amino acids. Germline V CDR1 and CDR2: LGHNA, YSLEER. CDR3 sequence (DNA): TGCGCCAGCAGCCAAGTCGGGACAGTGCTAGCCAAAAACATTCAGTACTTC. Protein product: CASSQVGTVLAKNIQYF.

The CDR3: CASSKVGRLNEKLFF. CDR3 nucleotide sequence: TGTGCCAGCAGCAAAGTCGGCAGACTGAATGAAAAACTGTTTTTT. The chain uses TRBV21-1 and TRBJ1-4. TRBV21-1 is tagged as a pseudogene. This CDR3 is 15 amino acids long.

In this sample, this clonotype turned up many times. The rearrangement links TRBV4-3 to TRBJ1-1; TRBD1 matches at 8 bases. From germline, CDR1 is LGHNA and CDR2 YSLEER. The CDR3 covers 14 residues. The trim removed 4 bases at V and 1 base at J, leaving 2 bases unmatched. CDR3 in amino acids: CASSPTGANTEAFF. Written as DNA, the CDR3 is TGCGCCAGCAGCCCGACAGGGGCGAACACTGAAGCTTTCTTT.

This clonotype came up many times. The chain uses TRBV13 and TRBJ2-7, with TRBD2 matching over 9 bases. The CDR3 runs to 13 residues. The V and J ends lost 5 bases and 7 bases, in that order; junction bases with no gene match: 6. CDR1 PRHDT and CDR2 FYEKMQ come from the germline V gene (reference sequence). The CDR3 bases are TGTGCCAGCAGCACGAGCGGGGGGTTGGAGCAGTACTTC. It is translated as CASSTSGGLEQYF.

This clonotype was counted at least ten times. This chain uses TRBV29-1 with TRBJ2-3, with unresolved D. The CDR3 contains 11 residues. Germline V gene data show CDR1 as SQVTM and CDR2 as ANQGSEA. The V end was cut by 6 bases, the J end by 4 bases, with 8 bases between. This chain's CDR3 is CSVPLADTQYF. CDR3 nucleotides: TGCAGCGTCCCGTTGGCAGATACGCAGTATTTT.

This chain uses TRBV25-1 with TRBJ2-7; 8 nucleotides align to TRBD2. V trimming: 2 bases; J trimming: 12 bases; junction bases outside the gene matches: 15. The CDR3 runs to 15 residues. Germline-derived CDR1 and CDR2 are MGHDK and SYGVNS. In DNA form, the CDR3 reads TGTGCCAGCAGTGAAATACAAGCGGGAGCCTACGCGCCGTACTTC. As protein: CASSEIQAGAYAPYF.

With respect to this clonotype: A read error may be the cause here, since a much bigger clone is one base away. The V call is TRBV7-2, the J call TRBJ2-7, with D possibly being TRBD1 (7 bases). With 4 bases removed from V and 3 bases from J, the gap between germline ends came to 16 bases. The CDR3 is 15 residues long. In germline, CDR1 is SGHTA, CDR2 FQGNSA. Here the CDR3 DNA reads TGTGCCAGCAGCTCAGGGGGGACTGGACTCTACGAGCAGTACTTC. It codes for CASSSGGTGLYEQYF. Full variable domain (missing parts from reference TRBV7-2 and TRBJ2-7): GAGVSQSPSNKVTEKGKDVELRCDPISGHTALYWYRQSLGQGLEFLIYFQGNSAPDKSGLPSDRFSAERTGGSVSTLTIQRTQQEDSAVYLCASSSGGTGLYEQYFGPGTRLTVT.

The chain is built from TRBV3-1 and TRBJ2-7; either TRBD1 or TRBD2 may supply D (5 bases each). The CDR3 is 15 residues long. The germline V and J ends were trimmed by 2 bases and 3 bases, with 14 bases remaining between them. CDR1 LGHDT and CDR2 YNNKEL come from the germline V gene (reference sequence). The CDR3 here is CASSQNPGQRYEQYF. The CDR3 nucleotides read TGTGCCAGCAGCCAAAACCCGGGGCAGCGCTACGAGCAGTACTTC.